This record covers a single T cell receptor beta chain. Next came a second PCR, run for about 7 to 12 cycles, which used a sample-barcoded 5' primer along with a J-beta primer mix. The authors tagged each cDNA molecule using a template-switch adaptor with 12 random nucleotides. MiXCR, applied by TCRdb to the 5' RACE reads, yields one record per CDR3 protein. The sample holds 1.5 million to 2 million distinct CDR3 sequences, around 50% seen once. The sample is drawn from a study of blood T cells in healthy people across ages. The CDR3 runs to 15 residues. Trimming removed 1 base from V and 8 bases from J; junction bases left unmatched: 7. The germline gives CDR1 DFQATT, CDR2 SNEGSKA (reference sequence).

The source of this sequence is a middle-aged woman in good health. The chain has TRBV20-1 and TRBJ1-6; 8 bases are a match to TRBD1. Material: blood. The CDR3 sequence: CSARAGQGEYSPLHF. CDR3 in DNA: TGCAGTGCTAGAGCCGGACAGGGAGAGTATTCACCCCTCCACTTT.